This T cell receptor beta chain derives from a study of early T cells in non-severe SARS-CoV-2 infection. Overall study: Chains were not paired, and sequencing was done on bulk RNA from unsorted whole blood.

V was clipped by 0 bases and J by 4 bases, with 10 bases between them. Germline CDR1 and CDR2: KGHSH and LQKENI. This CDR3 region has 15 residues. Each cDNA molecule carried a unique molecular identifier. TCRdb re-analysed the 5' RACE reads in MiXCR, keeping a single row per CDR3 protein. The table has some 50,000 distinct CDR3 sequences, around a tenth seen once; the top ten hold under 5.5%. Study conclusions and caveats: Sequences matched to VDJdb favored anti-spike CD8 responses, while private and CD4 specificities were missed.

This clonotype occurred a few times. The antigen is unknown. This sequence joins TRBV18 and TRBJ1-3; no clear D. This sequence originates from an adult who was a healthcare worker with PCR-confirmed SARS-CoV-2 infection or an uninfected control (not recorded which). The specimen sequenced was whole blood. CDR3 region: CASSPPEGYGNTIYF. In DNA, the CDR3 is TGTGCCAGCTCACCACCGGAGGGTTACGGAAACACCATATATTTT.